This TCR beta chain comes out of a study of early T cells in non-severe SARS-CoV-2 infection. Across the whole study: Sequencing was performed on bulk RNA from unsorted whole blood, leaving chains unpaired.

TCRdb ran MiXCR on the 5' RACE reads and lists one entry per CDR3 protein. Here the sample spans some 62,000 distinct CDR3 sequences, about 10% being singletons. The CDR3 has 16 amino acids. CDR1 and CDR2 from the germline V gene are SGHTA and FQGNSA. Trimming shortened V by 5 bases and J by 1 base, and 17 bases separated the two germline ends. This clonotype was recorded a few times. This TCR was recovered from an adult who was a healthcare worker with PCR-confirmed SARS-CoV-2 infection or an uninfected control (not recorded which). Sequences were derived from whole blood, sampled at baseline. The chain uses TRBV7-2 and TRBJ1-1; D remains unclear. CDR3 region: CASSAFLNTQNTEAFF. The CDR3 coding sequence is TGTGCCAGCAGCGCCTTTCTCAACACCCAGAACACTGAAGCTTTCTTT.